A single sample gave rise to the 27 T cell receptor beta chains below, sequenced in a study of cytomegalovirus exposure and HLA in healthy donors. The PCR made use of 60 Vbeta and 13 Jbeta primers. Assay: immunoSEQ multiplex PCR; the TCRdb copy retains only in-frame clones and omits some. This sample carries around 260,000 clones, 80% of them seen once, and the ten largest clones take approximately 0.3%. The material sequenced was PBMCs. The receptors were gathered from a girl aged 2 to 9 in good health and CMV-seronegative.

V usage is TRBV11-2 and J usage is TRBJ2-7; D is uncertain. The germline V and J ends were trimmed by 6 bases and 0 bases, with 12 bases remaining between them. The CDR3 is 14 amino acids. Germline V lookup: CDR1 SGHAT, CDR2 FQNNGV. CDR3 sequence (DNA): TGTGCCAGCAGTTCCGCGCGAAACTCCTACGAGCAGTACTTC. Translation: CASSSARNSYEQYF.

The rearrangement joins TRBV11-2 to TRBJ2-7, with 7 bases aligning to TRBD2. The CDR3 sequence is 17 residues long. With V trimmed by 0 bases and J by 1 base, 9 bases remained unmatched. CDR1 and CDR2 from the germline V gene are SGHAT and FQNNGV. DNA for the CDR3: TGTGCCAGCAGCTTAGATAGACTAGCCGGAGGATCCTACGAGCAGTACTTC. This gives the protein CASSLDRLAGGSYEQYF.

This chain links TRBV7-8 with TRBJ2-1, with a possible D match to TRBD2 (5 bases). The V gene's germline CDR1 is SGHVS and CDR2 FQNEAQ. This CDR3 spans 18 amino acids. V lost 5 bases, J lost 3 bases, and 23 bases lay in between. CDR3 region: CASSRMLEVGQNYNEQFF. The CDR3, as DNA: TGTGCCAGCAGCCGCATGTTGGAGGTAGGGCAAAACTACAATGAGCAGTTCTTC.

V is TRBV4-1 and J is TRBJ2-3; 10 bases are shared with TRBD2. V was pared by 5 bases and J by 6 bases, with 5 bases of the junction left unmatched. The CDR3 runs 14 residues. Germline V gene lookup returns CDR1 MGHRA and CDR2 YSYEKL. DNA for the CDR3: TGCGCCAGCAGCTTAGCGGGAGGAAGGGATACGCAGTATTTT. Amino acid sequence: CASSLAGGRDTQYF.

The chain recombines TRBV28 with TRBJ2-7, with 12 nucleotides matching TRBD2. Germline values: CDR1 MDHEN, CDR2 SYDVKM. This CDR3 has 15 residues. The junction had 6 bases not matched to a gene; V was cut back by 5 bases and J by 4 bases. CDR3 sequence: CASSASSGREYEQYF. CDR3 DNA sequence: TGTGCCAGCAGTGCGTCTAGCGGGAGGGAATACGAGCAGTACTTC.

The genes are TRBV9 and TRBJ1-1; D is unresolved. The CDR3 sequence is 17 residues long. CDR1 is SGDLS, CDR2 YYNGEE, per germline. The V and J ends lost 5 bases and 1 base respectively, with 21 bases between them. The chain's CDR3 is CASSRGLGRLENTEAFF. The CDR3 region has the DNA TGTGCCAGCAGTCGAGGCTTGGGGAGGCTCGAGAACACTGAAGCTTTCTTT.

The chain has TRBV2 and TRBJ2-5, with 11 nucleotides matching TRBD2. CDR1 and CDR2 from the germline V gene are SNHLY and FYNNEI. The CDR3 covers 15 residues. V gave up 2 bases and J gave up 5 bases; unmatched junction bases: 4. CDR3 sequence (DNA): TGTGCCAGCAGTGAACGGAGACTAGCGGGGGAGACCCAGTACTTC. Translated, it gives CASSERRLAGETQYF.

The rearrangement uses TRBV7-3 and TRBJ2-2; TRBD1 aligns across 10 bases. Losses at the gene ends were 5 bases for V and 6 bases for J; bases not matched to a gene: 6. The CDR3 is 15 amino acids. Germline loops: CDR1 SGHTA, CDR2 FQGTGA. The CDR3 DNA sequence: TGTGCCAGCAGCGGACAGGGGGGCATCTCCGGGGAGCTGTTTTTT. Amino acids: CASSGQGGISGELFF.

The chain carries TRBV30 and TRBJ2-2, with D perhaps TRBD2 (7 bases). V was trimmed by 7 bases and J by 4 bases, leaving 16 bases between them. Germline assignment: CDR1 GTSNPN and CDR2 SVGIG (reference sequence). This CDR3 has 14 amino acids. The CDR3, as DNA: TGTGCCTTCCGAGGGGGGGCCGGCACCGGGGAGCTGTTTTTT. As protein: CAFRGGAGTGELFF.

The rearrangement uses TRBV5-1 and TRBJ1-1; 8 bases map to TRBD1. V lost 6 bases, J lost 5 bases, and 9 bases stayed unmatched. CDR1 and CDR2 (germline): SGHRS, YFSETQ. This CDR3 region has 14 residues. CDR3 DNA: TGCGCCAGCAAACCGACAGGGGTGGGTACTGAAGCTTTCTTT. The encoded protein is CASKPTGVGTEAFF. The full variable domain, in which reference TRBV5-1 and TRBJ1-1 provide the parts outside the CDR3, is KAGVTQTPRYLIKTRGQQVTLSCSPISGHRSVSWYQQTPGQGLQFLFEYFSETQRNKGNFPGRFSGRQFSNSRSEMNVSTLELGDSALYLCASKPTGVGTEAFFGQGTRLTVV.

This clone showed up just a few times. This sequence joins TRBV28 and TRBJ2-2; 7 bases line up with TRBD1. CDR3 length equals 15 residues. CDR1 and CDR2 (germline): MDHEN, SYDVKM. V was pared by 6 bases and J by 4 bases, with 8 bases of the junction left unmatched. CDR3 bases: TGTGCCAGCAGACGCGGACAGGACGGCACCGGGGAGCTGTTTTTT. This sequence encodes CASRRGQDGTGELFF.

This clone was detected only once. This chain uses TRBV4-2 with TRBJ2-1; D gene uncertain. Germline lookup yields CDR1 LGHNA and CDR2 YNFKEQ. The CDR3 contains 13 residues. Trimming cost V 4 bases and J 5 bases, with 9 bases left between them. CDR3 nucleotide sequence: TGTGCCAGCAGCCTCGCCCTAAACAATGAGCAGTTCTTC. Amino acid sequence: CASSLALNNEQFF.

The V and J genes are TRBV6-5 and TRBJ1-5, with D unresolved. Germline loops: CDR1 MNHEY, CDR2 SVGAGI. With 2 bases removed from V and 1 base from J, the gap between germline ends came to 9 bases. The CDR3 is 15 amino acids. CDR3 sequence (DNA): TGTGCCAGCAGTTACGGAGGTTCGAGCAATCAGCCCCAGCATTTT. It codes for CASSYGGSSNQPQHF.

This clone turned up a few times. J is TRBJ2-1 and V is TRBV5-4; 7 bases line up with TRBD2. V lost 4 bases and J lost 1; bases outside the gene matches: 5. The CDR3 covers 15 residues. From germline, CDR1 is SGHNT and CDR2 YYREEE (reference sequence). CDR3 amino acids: CASSQGLVSYNEQFF. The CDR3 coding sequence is TGTGCCAGCAGCCAAGGACTAGTATCCTACAATGAGCAGTTCTTC.

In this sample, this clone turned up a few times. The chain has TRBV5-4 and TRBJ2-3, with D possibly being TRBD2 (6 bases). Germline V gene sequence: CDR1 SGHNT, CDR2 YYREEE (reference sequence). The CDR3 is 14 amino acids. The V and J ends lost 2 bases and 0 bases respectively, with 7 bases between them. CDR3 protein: CASSFGGSTDTQYF. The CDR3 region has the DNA TGTGCCAGCAGCTTCGGAGGGAGCACAGATACGCAGTATTTT.

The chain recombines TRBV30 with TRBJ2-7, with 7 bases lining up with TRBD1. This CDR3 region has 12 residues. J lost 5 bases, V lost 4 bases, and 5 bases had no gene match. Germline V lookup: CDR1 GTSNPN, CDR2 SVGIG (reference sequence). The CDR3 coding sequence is TGTGCCTGGAATCCAGGGGGACACGAGCAGTACTTC. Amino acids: CAWNPGGHEQYF. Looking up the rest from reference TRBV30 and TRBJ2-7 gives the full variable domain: SQTIHQWPATLVQPVGSPLSLECTVEGTSNPNLYWYRQAAGRGLQLLFYSVGIGQISSEVPQNLSASRPQDRQFILSSKKLLLSDSGFYLCAWNPGGHEQYFGPGTRLTVT.

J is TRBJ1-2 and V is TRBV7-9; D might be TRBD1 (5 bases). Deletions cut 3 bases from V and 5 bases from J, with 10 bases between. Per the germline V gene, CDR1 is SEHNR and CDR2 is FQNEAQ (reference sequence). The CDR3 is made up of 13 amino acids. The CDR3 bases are TGTGCCAGCAGCTTCCAGACAGAATATGGCTACACCTTC. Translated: CASSFQTEYGYTF. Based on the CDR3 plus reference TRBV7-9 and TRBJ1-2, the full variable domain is DTGVSQNPRHKITKRGQNVTFRCDPISEHNRLYWYRQTLGQGPEFLTYFQNEAQLEKSRLLSDRFSAERPKGSFSTLEIQRTEQGDSAMYLCASSFQTEYGYTFGSGTRLTVV.

CDR3: CASSFGLAGVSDTQYF. CDR3 bases: TGTGCCAGCAGCTTTGGACTAGCGGGAGTGTCAGATACGCAGTATTTT. The J gene is TRBJ2-3, the V gene TRBV7-2; 13 bases align to TRBD2. Trimming cost V 3 bases and J 4 bases; bases outside gene matches: 4. The CDR3 runs to 16 residues. From germline, CDR1 is SGHTA and CDR2 FQGNSA.

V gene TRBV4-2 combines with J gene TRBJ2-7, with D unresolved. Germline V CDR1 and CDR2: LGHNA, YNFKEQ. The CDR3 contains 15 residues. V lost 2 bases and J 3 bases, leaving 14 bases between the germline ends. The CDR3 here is CASSQLRSYVYEQYF. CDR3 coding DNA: TGTGCCAGCAGCCAACTCCGGAGCTATGTCTACGAGCAGTACTTC.

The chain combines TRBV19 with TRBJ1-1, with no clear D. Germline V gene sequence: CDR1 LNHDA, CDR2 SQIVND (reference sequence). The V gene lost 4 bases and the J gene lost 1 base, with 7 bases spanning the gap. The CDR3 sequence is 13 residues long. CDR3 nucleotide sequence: TGTGCCAGTAGTACGGGAAGGAACACTGAAGCTTTCTTT. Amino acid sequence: CASSTGRNTEAFF.

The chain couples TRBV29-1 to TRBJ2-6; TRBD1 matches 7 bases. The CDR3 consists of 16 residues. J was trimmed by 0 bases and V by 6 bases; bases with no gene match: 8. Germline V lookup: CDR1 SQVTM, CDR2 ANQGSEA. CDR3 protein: CSVGTVRRSGANVLTF. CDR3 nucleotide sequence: TGCAGCGTCGGGACAGTACGACGCTCTGGGGCCAACGTCCTGACTTTC.

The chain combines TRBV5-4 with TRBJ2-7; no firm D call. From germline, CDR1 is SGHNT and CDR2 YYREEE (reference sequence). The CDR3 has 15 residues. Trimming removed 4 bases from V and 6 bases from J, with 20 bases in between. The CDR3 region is CASSPDSLVGLEQYF. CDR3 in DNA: TGTGCCAGCAGCCCCGACTCCCTCGTCGGCCTCGAGCAGTACTTC.

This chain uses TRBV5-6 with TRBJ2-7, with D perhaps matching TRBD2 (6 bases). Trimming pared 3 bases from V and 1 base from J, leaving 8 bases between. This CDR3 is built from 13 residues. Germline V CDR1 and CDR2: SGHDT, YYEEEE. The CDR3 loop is CASSSRGSYEQYF. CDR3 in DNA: TGTGCCAGCAGCTCTCGGGGGTCCTACGAGCAGTACTTC.

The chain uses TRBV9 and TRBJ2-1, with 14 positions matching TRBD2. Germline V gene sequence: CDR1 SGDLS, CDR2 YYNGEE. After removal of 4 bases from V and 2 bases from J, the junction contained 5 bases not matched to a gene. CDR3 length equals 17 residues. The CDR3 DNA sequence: TGTGCCAGCAGCCCCGGGACTAGCGGGAGCCCCTACAATGAGCAGTTCTTC. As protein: CASSPGTSGSPYNEQFF.

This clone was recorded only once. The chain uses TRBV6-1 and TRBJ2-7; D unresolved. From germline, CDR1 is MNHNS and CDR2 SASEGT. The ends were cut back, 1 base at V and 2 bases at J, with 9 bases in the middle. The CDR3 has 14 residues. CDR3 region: CASSEGGFAYEQYF. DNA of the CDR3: TGTGCCAGCAGTGAAGGAGGTTTTGCCTACGAGCAGTACTTC.

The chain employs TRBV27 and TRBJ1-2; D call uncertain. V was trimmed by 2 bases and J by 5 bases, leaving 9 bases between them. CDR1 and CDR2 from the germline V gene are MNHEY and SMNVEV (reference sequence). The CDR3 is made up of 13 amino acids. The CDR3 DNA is TGTGCCAGCAGTTTAAAGTCAGGTTATGGCTACACCTTC. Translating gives CASSLKSGYGYTF.

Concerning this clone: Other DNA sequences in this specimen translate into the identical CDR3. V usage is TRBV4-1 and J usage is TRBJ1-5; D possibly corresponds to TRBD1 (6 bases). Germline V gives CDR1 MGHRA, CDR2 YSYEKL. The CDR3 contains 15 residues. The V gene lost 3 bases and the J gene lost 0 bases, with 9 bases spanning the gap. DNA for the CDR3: TGCGCCAGCAGCCAGAACAGGGATAGCAATCAGCCCCAGCATTTT. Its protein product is CASSQNRDSNQPQHF.